The clone carrying this TCR beta chain was observed at least ten times. Antigen specificity is unknown. This sample is drawn from a study of CD8 T cells in ankylosing spondylitis. General study findings and limits: Blood from ankylosing spondylitis patients appeared to carry a characteristic eight-variant TCR beta motif.

TCRdb recomputed calls from the 5' RACE reads with MiXCR, one row per CDR3 protein. The sample lists some 240,000 distinct CDR3 sequences, around 6.6% occurring once. The germline CDR1 and CDR2 sequences are SGHTA and FQGNSA. V lost 1 base, J lost 7 bases, and 13 bases lay in between. The CDR3 consists of 15 residues. The TCR sequence derives from a male donor with ankylosing spondylitis. Material for sequencing was blood, either unsorted or a sorted T cell fraction (not recorded which). The chain recombines TRBV7-2 with TRBJ1-4, with D hard to call. CDR3 nucleotide sequence: TGTGCCAGCAGCTTAGAGGTTAACCCCGCTGAAAAACTGTTTTTT. Its protein product is CASSLEVNPAEKLFF.